Presented here are 30 T cell receptor beta chains from one specimen sequenced in a study of OX40 agonist ivuxolimab in advanced cancers. TCRdb's table, derived via immunoSEQ multiplex PCR, lists solely in-frame clones and lacks some. The sample carries about 41,000 clones, 81% recorded once. The source material was CD4+ or CD8+ T cells sorted from blood, sampled in a trial of the OX40 agonist ivuxolimab. Receptor source: an adult with an advanced solid tumor such as melanoma, head and neck, liver or kidney cancer.

This clone was observed a handful of times. The rearrangement links TRBV2 to TRBJ2-1; TRBD2 matches at 7 bases. Germline V CDR1 and CDR2: SNHLY, FYNNEI. This CDR3 comprises 14 residues. Unmatched junction bases numbered 6, after V lost 7 bases and J lost 3 bases. The CDR3 loop is CASTPSGGYNEQFF. The CDR3 nucleotides are TGTGCCAGCACGCCTAGCGGAGGCTACAATGAGCAGTTCTTC.

The rearrangement links TRBV9 to TRBJ2-3, with TRBD2 matching 11 bases. CDR1 is SGDLS and CDR2 is YYNGEE in the germline V gene. The CDR3 is made up of 17 amino acids. J lost 0 bases, V lost 2 bases, and 5 bases had no gene match. CDR3 amino acids: CASSVGTSGHSTDTQYF. CDR3 DNA: TGTGCCAGCAGCGTCGGGACTAGCGGACATAGCACAGATACGCAGTATTTT.

The chain joins TRBV19 to TRBJ1-2; possible D gene TRBD1, 6 bases. Germline V gene sequence: CDR1 LNHDA, CDR2 SQIVND (reference sequence). Trimming shortened V by 7 bases and J by 4 bases, and 13 bases separated the two germline ends. There are 13 residues in the CDR3. CDR3 nucleotide sequence: TGTGCCAGTATCGCGTCGGGGGCCTATGGCTACACCTTC. Translated, it gives CASIASGAYGYTF.

This chain joins TRBV21-1 and TRBJ2-7; the DNA was not used to check the table's D call, TRBD1. TRBV21-1 is a pseudogene segment. This CDR3 spans 10 amino acids. The CDR3 nucleotides read TGTGCCAGCAGCAGCTGGACAGGACACGTC. This sequence encodes CASSSWTGHV.

This clone was seen once. V is TRBV5-5 and J is TRBJ2-7; 8 bases fit TRBD2. The CDR3 is 15 amino acids. Trimming cost V 2 bases and J 0 bases; bases outside gene matches: 4. Germline V lookup: CDR1 SGHKS, CDR2 YYEKEE (reference sequence). In nucleotides, the CDR3 is TGTGCCAGCAGCTTACTCCGGGAGGGCTCCTACGAGCAGTACGTC. This sequence encodes CASSLLREGSYEQYV.

There are a few counts of this clone. V usage is TRBV29-1 and J usage is TRBJ2-7; 9 bases are a match to TRBD1. The CDR3 totals 17 residues. V was clipped by 2 bases and J by 2 bases; unmatched bases: 13. The germline V gene encodes CDR1 SQVTM and CDR2 ANQGSEA. For the CDR3, the DNA is TGCAGCGTTGAAAGAGGGACAGGGCACGGGACAGCCTACGAGCAGTACTTC. Translating gives CSVERGTGHGTAYEQYF.

This chain connects TRBV7-9 to TRBJ2-2; D tentatively reads TRBD1 or TRBD2 (6 bases each). The CDR3 loop spans 16 amino acids. V was clipped by 4 bases and J by 0 bases, with 12 bases between them. Germline CDR1 is SEHNR and CDR2 is FQNEAQ (reference sequence). The CDR3 region has the DNA TGTGCCAGCAGCTCCGGGGGCGGTTCGAACACCGGGGAGCTGTTTTTT. Protein product: CASSSGGGSNTGELFF.

The genes are TRBV27 and TRBJ1-3, with D possibly being TRBD1 (5 bases). The ends were cut back, 6 bases at V and 0 bases at J, with 12 bases in the middle. This CDR3 contains 15 residues. The V gene's germline CDR1 is MNHEY and CDR2 SMNVEV (reference sequence). CDR3: CASSRGIYSGNTIYF. DNA for the CDR3: TGTGCCAGCAGCCGGGGCATCTACTCTGGAAACACCATATATTTT.

The chain links TRBV7-6 to TRBJ2-3; 8 bases are a match to TRBD2. The CDR3 consists of 15 residues. J was trimmed by 3 bases and V by 5 bases; bases with no gene match: 7. In germline, CDR1 is SGHVS, CDR2 FNYEAQ. CDR3 sequence reads: CASSPTSGLTDTQYF. In DNA, the CDR3 is TGTGCCAGCAGCCCCACTAGCGGATTAACAGATACGCAGTATTTT.

This sequence joins TRBV6-1 and TRBJ1-1, with D possibly being TRBD1 (5 bases). The V gene lost 2 bases and the J gene lost 4 bases, with 17 bases spanning the gap. The CDR3 length is 16 residues. Per the germline V gene, CDR1 is MNHNS and CDR2 is SASEGT. In DNA form, the CDR3 reads TGTGCCAGCAGTGAAAGGGGAGGTCTTTGGGGCACTGAAGCTTTCTTT. This gives the protein CASSERGGLWGTEAFF.

The rearrangement joins TRBV18 to TRBJ1-3, with 10 nucleotides matching TRBD1. Unmatched junction bases numbered 8, after V lost 3 bases and J lost 0 bases. Germline V gene lookup returns CDR1 KGHSH and CDR2 LQKENI. CDR3 length equals 18 residues. Here the CDR3 DNA reads TGTGCCAGCTCACCCGAGGGACAGGGGTTATACTCTGGAAACACCATATATTTT. Amino acid sequence: CASSPEGQGLYSGNTIYF. Together with reference TRBV18 and TRBJ1-3, the CDR3 gives the full variable domain: NAGVMQNPRHLVRRRGQEARLRCSPMKGHSHVYWYRQLPEEGLKFMVYLQKENIIDESGMPKERFSAEFPKEGPSILRIQQVVRGDSAAYFCASSPEGQGLYSGNTIYFGEGSWLTVV.

This clone was counted between two and nine times. The J gene is TRBJ2-2, the V gene TRBV13; perhaps TRBD2 as D (5 bases). Germline CDR1 PRHDT, CDR2 FYEKMQ (reference sequence). The V end was cut by 5 bases, the J end by 4 bases, with 17 bases between. This CDR3 spans 16 amino acids. CDR3 sequence: CASSPPSGSGTGELFF. The CDR3 region has the DNA TGTGCCAGCAGCCCCCCGTCGGGAAGCGGCACCGGGGAGCTGTTTTTT.

V gene TRBV7-8 combines with J gene TRBJ2-7, with a possible D match to TRBD2 (5 bases). CDR3 length: 13 residues. From germline, CDR1 is SGHVS and CDR2 FQNEAQ. V shed 3 bases and J shed 5 bases, with 11 bases lying between them. The DNA of the CDR3 is TGTGCCAGCAGCTTTGGAGTGGAGGACGAGCAGTACGTC. Translated: CASSFGVEDEQYV.

This chain links TRBV2 with TRBJ1-2; 9 bases are a match to TRBD1. The CDR3 consists of 14 residues. V trimming: 7 bases; J trimming: 4 bases; junction bases outside the gene matches: 7. CDR1 SNHLY and CDR2 FYNNEI come from the germline V gene. CDR3 nucleotides: TGTGCCAGCACACGGGACAGGGTAGTCTATGGCTACACCTTC. Translation gives CASTRDRVVYGYTF.

This clone was recorded once. The chain couples TRBV15 to TRBJ2-1; 11 positions agree with TRBD2. Germline loops: CDR1 LNHNV, CDR2 YYDKDF (reference sequence). The CDR3 loop spans 15 amino acids. With 6 bases clipped from V and 9 bases from J, the junction kept 10 bases outside the gene matches. This CDR3 is CATRWSLAGVSEQFF. The CDR3 region has the DNA TGTGCCACCAGGTGGTCACTAGCGGGAGTCAGTGAGCAGTTCTTC.

The genes are TRBV2 and TRBJ2-7, with 7 bases fitting TRBD1. The CDR3 has 15 residues. Germline V CDR1 and CDR2: SNHLY, FYNNEI. V lost 5 bases to trimming and J lost 3 bases; unmatched junction nucleotides: 10. The CDR3 is CASSRSGTAIYEQYV. CDR3 DNA sequence: TGTGCCAGCAGTCGATCGGGGACAGCAATCTACGAGCAGTACGTC.

The chain joins TRBV2 to TRBJ2-7, with 14 bases aligning to TRBD2. The V gene end was trimmed by 8 bases and the J gene end by 4 bases; junction bases not matched to a gene: 1. Germline loops: CDR1 SNHLY, CDR2 FYNNEI. There are 13 residues in the CDR3. In DNA form, the CDR3 reads TGTGCCAGCGGGACTAGCGGGGGATACGAGCAGTACTTC. Translating it yields CASGTSGGYEQYF.

The V call is TRBV7-2, the J call TRBJ2-3, with D possibly being TRBD1 (6 bases). The CDR3 covers 17 residues. Germline lookup yields CDR1 SGHTA and CDR2 FQGNSA. The V end was cut by 6 bases, the J end by 1 base, with 20 bases between. CDR3 nucleotides: TGTGCCAGCAGTTTAAATGGGCGGACAGTGGGCACAGATACGCAGTATTTT. Protein: CASSLNGRTVGTDTQYF.

The chain links TRBV9 to TRBJ2-3; 10 bases match TRBD2. J was trimmed by 2 bases and V by 0 bases; bases with no gene match: 3. The CDR3 is 16 amino acids. The germline V gene encodes CDR1 SGDLS and CDR2 YYNGEE. For the CDR3, the DNA is TGTGCCAGCAGCGTAGTAGCGGGAGGAATCACAGATACGCAGTATTTT. Translated: CASSVVAGGITDTQYF.

This sequence joins TRBV5-1 and TRBJ1-3, with 11 bases aligning to TRBD1. This CDR3 contains 16 residues. V was pared by 4 bases and J by 3 bases, with 6 bases of the junction left unmatched. From germline, CDR1 is SGHRS and CDR2 YFSETQ. The CDR3 DNA reads as TGCGCCAGCAGCCCCGGCGGGACAGGGGGTGGAAACACCATATATTTT. Its translation: CASSPGGTGGGNTIYF.

The V and J genes are TRBV18 and TRBJ1-1; 8 bases agree with TRBD1. The CDR3 is 15 amino acids. The V segment lost 2 bases and the J segment 3 bases; nucleotides outside the gene matches: 5. Per the germline V gene, CDR1 is KGHSH and CDR2 is LQKENI. The CDR3 is CASSPVQGAYTEAFF. CDR3 bases: TGTGCCAGCTCACCAGTCCAGGGGGCTTACACTGAAGCTTTCTTT.

The chain has TRBV29-1 and TRBJ2-7; TRBD2 agrees at 12 bases. The junction had 4 bases not matched to a gene; V was cut back by 6 bases and J by 4 bases. The CDR3 loop spans 13 amino acids. CDR1 and CDR2 from the germline V gene are SQVTM and ANQGSEA. Here the CDR3 reads CSVQGLAGYEQYF. For the CDR3, the DNA is TGCAGCGTACAGGGACTAGCGGGTTACGAGCAGTACTTC.

This chain connects TRBV2 to TRBJ1-6, with 7 bases lining up with TRBD1. The CDR3 loop spans 12 amino acids. Germline values: CDR1 SNHLY, CDR2 FYNNEI. The ends lost 6 bases at V and 13 bases at J; junction bases unmatched: 6. CDR3 nucleotides: TGTGCCAGCAGCGACAGGGCTTCGCCCCTCCACTTT. Protein: CASSDRASPLHF.

The chain combines TRBV10-3 with TRBJ2-3; D ambiguous. Germline assignment: CDR1 ENHRY and CDR2 SYGVKD. The CDR3 has 14 amino acids. Trimming removed 3 bases at V and 1 base at J, with 8 bases between. CDR3 residues: CAISDGDRTDTQYF. CDR3 in DNA: TGTGCCATCAGTGATGGAGATCGCACAGATACGCAGTATTTT.

The rearrangement uses TRBV5-1 and TRBJ2-1, with 9 bases identical to TRBD1. This CDR3 comprises 16 residues. Unmatched junction bases numbered 5, after V lost 1 base and J lost 3 bases. Germline values: CDR1 SGHRS, CDR2 YFSETQ. The CDR3 reads CASSLQGQGSYNEQFF. In DNA form, the CDR3 reads TGCGCCAGCAGCTTGCAAGGACAGGGGAGCTACAATGAGCAGTTCTTC.

This sequence joins TRBV5-1 and TRBJ1-1, with 9 bases identical to TRBD1. Germline-derived CDR1 and CDR2 are SGHRS and YFSETQ. J gave up 11 bases and V 0 bases, and 2 bases lay outside the gene matches. The CDR3 runs 12 residues. CDR3 sequence: CASSLDGQGAFF. DNA of the CDR3: TGCGCCAGCAGCTTGGATGGACAGGGGGCTTTCTTT.

The chain uses TRBV7-2 and TRBJ2-6; possible D gene TRBD1, 5 bases. This CDR3 contains 16 residues. Germline V CDR1 and CDR2: SGHTA, FQGNSA. Trimming stripped 5 bases from V and 0 bases from J, with 11 bases between. This CDR3 reads CASSPQVTSGANVLTF. The CDR3 nucleotides read TGTGCCAGCAGCCCACAGGTTACCTCTGGGGCCAACGTCCTGACTTTC.

The chain joins TRBV5-1 to TRBJ2-4; 9 bases agree with TRBD2. The CDR3 consists of 14 residues. The junction had 6 bases not matched to a gene; V was cut back by 4 bases and J by 7 bases. Germline assignment: CDR1 SGHRS and CDR2 YFSETQ. The CDR3 nucleotides are TGCGCCAGCAGCCCGCTAGCGGGGACGAACATTCAGTACTTC. It is translated as CASSPLAGTNIQYF.

The chain is built from TRBV5-1 and TRBJ2-3, with 11 bases matching TRBD2. The CDR3 is 15 amino acids. V trimming: 4 bases; J trimming: 7 bases; junction bases outside the gene matches: 8. The germline V gene has CDR1 SGHRS and CDR2 YFSETQ. CDR3 loop: CASSLDLAGGNTQYF. CDR3 coding DNA: TGCGCCAGCAGCCTGGACCTAGCGGGAGGAAATACGCAGTATTTT.

The CDR3 here is CASRPGRNTQYF. Here the CDR3 DNA reads TGTGCCAGCCGTCCGGGTAGAAATACGCAGTATTTT. This rearrangement joins TRBV28 to TRBJ2-3; no clear D. Per the germline V gene, CDR1 is MDHEN and CDR2 is SYDVKM. This CDR3 comprises 12 residues. Trimming took off 8 bases at V and 7 bases at J, with 13 bases between the two ends.